A single sample is the source of the 8 T cell receptor beta chains below, sequenced in a study of PD-1 blockade in classical Hodgkin lymphoma. Assay: immunoSEQ multiplex PCR; the TCRdb copy retains only in-frame clones and omits some. The sample holds 90,000 to 110,000 clones, approximately 89% seen once. Described time point: cycle 4 day 1 (C4D1), after 6 weeks of nivolumab. Each patient's relapse followed autologous stem cell transplantation, and brentuximab vedotin exposure varied. The input for sequencing was peripheral blood mononuclear cells (PBMCs), taken before the fourth cycle of nivolumab. These receptors all stem from a human donor with classical Hodgkin lymphoma.

This chain uses TRBV5-1 with TRBJ2-5; 7 nucleotides match TRBD1. This CDR3 is built from 15 residues. Trimming at V came to 2 bases and at J to 3 bases, leaving 7 bases not matched to a gene. Germline V gene data show CDR1 as SGHRS and CDR2 as YFSETQ. The CDR3 DNA is TGCGCCAGCAGCTTAACGACAGGGCGGGAAGAGACCCAGTACTTC. The encoded protein is CASSLTTGREETQYF.

The V call is TRBV7-6, the J call TRBJ2-7; TRBD1 is a possible D gene (6 bases). The V end lost 3 bases, the J end lost 1 base, and 13 bases lay between the germline ends. CDR3 length: 15 residues. Germline-derived CDR1 and CDR2 are SGHVS and FNYEAQ. The CDR3 protein is CASSLEARGSYEQYF. For the CDR3, the DNA is TGTGCCAGCAGCTTGGAAGCGAGGGGGTCCTACGAGCAGTACTTC. Supplemented by reference TRBV7-6 and TRBJ2-7, the full variable domain reads GAGVSQSPRYKVTKRGQDVALRCDPISGHVSLYWYRQALGQGPEFLTYFNYEAQQDKSGLPNDRFSAERPEGSISTLTIQRTEQRDSAMYRCASSLEARGSYEQYFGPGTRLTVT.

The V and J genes are TRBV5-6 and TRBJ1-2; D remains unclear. Trimming left V 0 bases short and J 0 bases short, with 6 bases between. The germline CDR1 and CDR2 sequences are SGHDT and YYEEEE. The CDR3 runs 14 residues. The CDR3 DNA follows: TGTGCCAGCAGCTTGGGAGGGACTAACTATGGCTACACCTTC. Encoded protein: CASSLGGTNYGYTF.

The J gene is TRBJ2-5, the V gene TRBV5-1; 7 bases map to TRBD1. Germline CDR1 reads SGHRS; CDR2 reads YFSETQ. J gave up 5 bases and V 4 bases, and 5 bases lay outside the gene matches. The CDR3 length is 13 residues. The CDR3 DNA is TGCGCCAGCAGCCCTACAGGGGTTGAGACCCAGTACTTC. Encoded protein: CASSPTGVETQYF.

V and J are TRBV7-2 and TRBJ2-3; no reliable D call. CDR1 is SGHTA, CDR2 FQGNSA, per germline. Trimming cost V 0 bases and J 4 bases, with 8 bases left between them. This CDR3 contains 14 residues. The CDR3 is CASSLALSSDTQYF. DNA of the CDR3: TGTGCCAGCAGCTTAGCGCTATCTTCAGATACGCAGTATTTT.

This clone was detected only once. V is TRBV7-2 and J is TRBJ2-7, with 11 positions matching TRBD2. The germline V gene encodes CDR1 SGHTA and CDR2 FQGNSA. There are 16 residues in the CDR3. The ends lost 1 base at V and 3 bases at J; junction bases unmatched: 5. CDR3 residues: CASSLGVLAGVYEQYF. The CDR3 DNA follows: TGTGCCAGCAGCTTAGGGGTACTAGCGGGAGTCTACGAGCAGTACTTC.

V and J are TRBV4-3 and TRBJ2-1; 7 bases fit TRBD2. The CDR3 is 16 amino acids. Trimming at V came to 0 bases and at J to 8 bases, leaving 10 bases not matched to a gene. Germline loops: CDR1 LGHNA, CDR2 YSLEER. The CDR3 spells CASSQEGREWLHEQFF. The DNA for the CDR3 is TGCGCCAGCAGCCAAGAGGGGCGGGAGTGGTTGCATGAGCAGTTCTTC.

The V gene is TRBV4-3, the J gene TRBJ2-3, with D unresolved. Germline V gene lookup returns CDR1 LGHNA and CDR2 YSLEER. V lost 0 bases to trimming and J lost 4 bases, with 11 bases between them. The CDR3 length is 15 residues. The CDR3: CASSQDAVKADTQYF. The CDR3 coding sequence is TGCGCCAGCAGCCAAGATGCGGTAAAAGCAGATACGCAGTATTTT.